This TCR beta chain was recorded in a study of T cells in Graves' hyperthyroidism and ophthalmopathy. Study in general: Sampling of peripheral blood happened at initial diagnosis, prior to any treatment.

Investigators excluded patients with uncontrolled infection, other autoimmune disease, pregnancy or lactation. This CDR3 is built from 13 residues. Germline V gene data show CDR1 as SQVTM and CDR2 as ANQGSEA. With 7 bases removed from V and 4 bases from J, the gap between germline ends came to 17 bases. Amplification of TCR beta CDR3 regions was performed using RNA transcripts as template. Primed by the HTBI set, a first-round RT-PCR was run on the TCR CDR3. MiXCR, run by TCRdb on the multiplex PCR reads, gives a single entry per CDR3 protein. The sample has 200,000 to 300,000 distinct CDR3 sequences; almost 25% are singletons. This clonotype was recorded at least ten times.

The chain joins TRBV29-1 to TRBJ2-7, with a weak D call TRBD2 (7 bases). The sequencing input was blood. This clonotype was sampled from a woman aged 40 to 50 with Graves' ophthalmopathy. CDR3 bases: TGCAGCGCCCGAGGGGGGGCCTGGTACGAGCAGTACTTC. This sequence encodes CSARGGAWYEQYF.